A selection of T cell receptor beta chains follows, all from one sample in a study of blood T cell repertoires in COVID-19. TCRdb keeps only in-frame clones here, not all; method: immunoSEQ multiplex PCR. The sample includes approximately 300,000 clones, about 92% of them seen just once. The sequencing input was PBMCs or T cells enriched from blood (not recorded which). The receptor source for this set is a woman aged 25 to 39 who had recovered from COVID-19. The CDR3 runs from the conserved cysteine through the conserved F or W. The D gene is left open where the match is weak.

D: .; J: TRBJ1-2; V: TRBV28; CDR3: CASSLRQGSGYTF
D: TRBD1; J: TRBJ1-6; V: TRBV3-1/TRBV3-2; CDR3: CASSCDRVEGSPLHF
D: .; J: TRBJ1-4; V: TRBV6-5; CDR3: CASSPGRGTNEKLFF
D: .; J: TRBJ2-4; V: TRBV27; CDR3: CASSSPGGGNIQYF
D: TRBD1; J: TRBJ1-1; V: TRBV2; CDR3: CASETGFTEAFF
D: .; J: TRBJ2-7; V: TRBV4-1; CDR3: CASSQEVRSYEQYF
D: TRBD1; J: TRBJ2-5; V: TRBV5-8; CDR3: CASSRDRQETQYF
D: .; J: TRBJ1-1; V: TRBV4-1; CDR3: CASSQGVTSEAFF
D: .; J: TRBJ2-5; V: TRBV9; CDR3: CASSVSGLQQETQYF
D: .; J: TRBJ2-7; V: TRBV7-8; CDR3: CASSSIAPSYEQYF
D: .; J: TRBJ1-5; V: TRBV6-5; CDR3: CASGRYSNQPQHF
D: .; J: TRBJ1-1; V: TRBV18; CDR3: CASSPEPQGRTEAFF
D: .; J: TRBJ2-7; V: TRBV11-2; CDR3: CASSLDYSSYEQYF
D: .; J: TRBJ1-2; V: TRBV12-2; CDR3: CASRFEFGPRYRSGGYGYTF
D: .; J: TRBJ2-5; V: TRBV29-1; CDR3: CSVDEESETQYF
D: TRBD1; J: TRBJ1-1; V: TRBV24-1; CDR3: CATSELTGGQGAFF
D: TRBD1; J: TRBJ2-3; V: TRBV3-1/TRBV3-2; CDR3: CASNQAPQGARGTDTQYF
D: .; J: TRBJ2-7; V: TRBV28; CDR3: CASLNQMAYEQYF
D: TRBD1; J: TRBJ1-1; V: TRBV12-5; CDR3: CASGLGVGQGTEAFF
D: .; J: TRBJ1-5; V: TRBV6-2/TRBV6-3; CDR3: CASSYDSTRSQHF
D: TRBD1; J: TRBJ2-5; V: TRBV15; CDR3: CATRLDRGPQETQYF
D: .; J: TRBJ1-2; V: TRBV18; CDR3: CASSPNGVYGYTF
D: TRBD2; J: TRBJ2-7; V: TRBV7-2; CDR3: CASSSGRASGGIAYEQYF
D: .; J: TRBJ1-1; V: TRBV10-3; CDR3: CAISVAGNTEAFF
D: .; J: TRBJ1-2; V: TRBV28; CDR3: CASIQGSSNYGYTF
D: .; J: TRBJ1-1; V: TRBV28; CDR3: CASPPPGHREGTEAFF
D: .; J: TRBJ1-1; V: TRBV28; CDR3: CASSFSQSLNTEAFF
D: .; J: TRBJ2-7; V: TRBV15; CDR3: CATSTEAGMSSYEQYF
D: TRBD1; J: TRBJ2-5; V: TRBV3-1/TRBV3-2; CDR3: CASSPRDRRETQYF
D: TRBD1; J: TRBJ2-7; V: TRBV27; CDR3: CASTYKLTGSYEQYF
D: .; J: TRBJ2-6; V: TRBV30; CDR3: CAWSLQGAGANVLTF
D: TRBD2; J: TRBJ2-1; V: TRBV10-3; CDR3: CAIRVTREGPSEQFF
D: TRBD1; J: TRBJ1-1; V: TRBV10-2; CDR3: CASSYRGDMNTEAFF
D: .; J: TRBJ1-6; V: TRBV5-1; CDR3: CASSLTGPRYNSPLHF
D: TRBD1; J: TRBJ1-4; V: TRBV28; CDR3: CASSLDRGYGEKLFF
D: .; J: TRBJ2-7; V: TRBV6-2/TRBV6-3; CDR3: CASSYLPDRIITYEQYF
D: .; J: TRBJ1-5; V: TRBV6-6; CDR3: CASSPGLLYQPQHF
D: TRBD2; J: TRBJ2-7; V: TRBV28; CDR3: CASSPTGLAGTYEQYF
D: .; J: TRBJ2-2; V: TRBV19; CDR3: CASQAPRSPSGELFF
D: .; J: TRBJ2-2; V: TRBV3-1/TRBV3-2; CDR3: CASSLLGLNTGELFF
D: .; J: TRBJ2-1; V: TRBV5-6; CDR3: CASSLPGTLNEQFF
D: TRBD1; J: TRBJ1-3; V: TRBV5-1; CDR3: CASSLAGTASAPNTIYF
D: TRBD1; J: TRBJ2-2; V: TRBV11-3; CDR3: CASRPGGAGGELFF
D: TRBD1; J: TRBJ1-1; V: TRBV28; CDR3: CASSLGRAGGTEAFF
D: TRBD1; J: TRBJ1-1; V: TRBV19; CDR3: CASSTTTGGKVEAFF
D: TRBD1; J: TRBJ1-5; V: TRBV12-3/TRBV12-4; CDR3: CASTDRGGQPQHF
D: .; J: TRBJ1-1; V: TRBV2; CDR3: CASSFGANTEAFF
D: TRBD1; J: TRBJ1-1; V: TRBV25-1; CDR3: CASSDRGRFTEAFF
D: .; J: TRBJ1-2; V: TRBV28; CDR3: CASSPGHHYGYTF
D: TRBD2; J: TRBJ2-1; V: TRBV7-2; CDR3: CASSETGLAPYNEQFF
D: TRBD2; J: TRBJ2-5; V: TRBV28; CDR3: CASSSPRGGETQYF
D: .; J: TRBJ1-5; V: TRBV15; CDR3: CATSRVGHRHGQPQHF
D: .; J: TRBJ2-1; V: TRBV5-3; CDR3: CARSLLRIKPRRQVLYNEQFF
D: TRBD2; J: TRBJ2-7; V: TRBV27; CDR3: CASSPLAAYEQYF
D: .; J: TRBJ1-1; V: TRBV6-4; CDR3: CASPHRPVGTEAFF